This paragraph reports one T cell receptor beta chain. What it binds is unknown. These data originate in a study of post-analysis software for immune sequencing data. Background on the study: There were relapsing-remitting, secondary progressive and progressive-relapsing multiple sclerosis among the disease courses included.

Tagging with unique molecular identifiers was a feature of the TCR beta cDNA libraries. Using its own MiXCR run on the PCR reads, TCRdb lists one record per CDR3 protein. The data show hundreds of thousands of distinct CDR3 sequences, with approximately 59% seen just once and 10% to 12% held by the top ten. Overall study findings and caveats: Normalized Chao1 diversity in multiple sclerosis patients fell significantly below that of controls. A few TRBV segments appeared more often in patients than in controls, and TRBV5-6, TRBV5-1 and TRBV20-1 were among these.

The CDR3 spans 15 residues. Germline CDR1 reads WNHNN; CDR2 reads SYGVQD (reference sequence). The V gene lost 5 bases and the J gene lost 2 bases, with 13 bases spanning the gap. This receptor was obtained from a girl aged 2 to 10 with multiple sclerosis. The sample was blood. This sequence joins TRBV10-1 and TRBJ2-1; D remains unclear. CDR3 DNA sequence: TGCGCCAGCAGTCATGAACTAATGGCCTACAATGAGCAGTTCTTC. Translated: CASSHELMAYNEQFF.